The present T cell receptor beta chain was sequenced within a study of blood T cell repertoires in COVID-19. Those who participated ranged in age from about 18 to 89 years and resided in roughly 26 US areas. Allocation to cohorts depended on clinical history reported by the participants. As originally analysed: The authors estimated nucleated cell counts from reference gene primer amplification. Some clones are missing from TCRdb's copy, which holds only in-frame ones; the method was immunoSEQ multiplex PCR. Clonal size and the V and J genes are those of that table, whereas D and trimming came from the DNA. The sample records roughly 330,000 clones, around 87% being singletons. Germline-derived CDR1 and CDR2 are MNHEY and SMNVEV (reference sequence). CDR3 length: 17 amino acids. Trimming removed 1 base from V and 3 bases from J; junction bases left unmatched: 10.

V is TRBV27 and J is TRBJ1-1; TRBD1 aligns across 8 bases. What was sequenced was PBMCs or T cells enriched from blood (not recorded which). The origin of this receptor is a woman between 25 and 40 years old who had recovered from COVID-19. The CDR3 region is CASSLLGRGQYDTEAFF. Written as DNA, the CDR3 is TGTGCCAGCAGTTTATTGGGCAGGGGGCAATATGACACTGAAGCTTTCTTT.